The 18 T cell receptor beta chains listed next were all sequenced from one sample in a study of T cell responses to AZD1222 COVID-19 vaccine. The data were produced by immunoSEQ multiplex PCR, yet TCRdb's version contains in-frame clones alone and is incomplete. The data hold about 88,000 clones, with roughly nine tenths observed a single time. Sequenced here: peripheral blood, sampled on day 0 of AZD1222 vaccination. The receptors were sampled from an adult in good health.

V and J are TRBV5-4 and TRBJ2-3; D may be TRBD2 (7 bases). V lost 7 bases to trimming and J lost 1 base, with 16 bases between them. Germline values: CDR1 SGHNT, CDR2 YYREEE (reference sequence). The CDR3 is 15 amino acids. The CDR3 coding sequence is TGTGCCAGCGGGGGGGCTTACAGACGCACAGATACGCAGTATTTT. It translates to CASGGAYRRTDTQYF.

Here the CDR3 DNA reads TGCGCCAGCAGCCCAAGCGGGGTAGCGAACACCGGGGAGCTGTTTTTT. Its protein is CASSPSGVANTGELFF. This rearrangement joins TRBV4-3 to TRBJ2-2; 7 nucleotides line up with TRBD2. The CDR3 sequence is 16 residues long. Germline CDR1 reads LGHNA; CDR2 reads YSLEER. The junction had 5 bases not matched to a gene; V was cut back by 4 bases and J by 0 bases.

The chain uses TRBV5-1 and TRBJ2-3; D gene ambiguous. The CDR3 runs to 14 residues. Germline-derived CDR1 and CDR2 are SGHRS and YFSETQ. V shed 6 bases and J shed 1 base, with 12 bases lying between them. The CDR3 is CASTQETRTDTQYF. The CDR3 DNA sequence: TGCGCCAGCACTCAGGAAACCCGCACAGATACGCAGTATTTT.

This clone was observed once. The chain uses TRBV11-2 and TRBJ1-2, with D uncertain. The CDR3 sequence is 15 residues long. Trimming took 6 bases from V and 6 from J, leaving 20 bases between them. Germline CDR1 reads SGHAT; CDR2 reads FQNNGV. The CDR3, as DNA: TGTGCCAGCAGTTCTTATGGGGAGTTGAGGGATGGCTACACCTTC. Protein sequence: CASSSYGELRDGYTF.

CDR3 sequence reads: CAWRGIRASGANVLTF. The CDR3 nucleotides are TGTGCCTGGAGGGGGATCAGGGCCTCTGGGGCCAACGTCCTGACTTTC. The genes are TRBV30 and TRBJ2-6; D is possibly TRBD1 (5 bases). The CDR3 has 16 residues. Trimming cost V 3 bases and J 0 bases, with 12 bases left between them. Germline loops: CDR1 GTSNPN, CDR2 SVGIG (reference sequence).

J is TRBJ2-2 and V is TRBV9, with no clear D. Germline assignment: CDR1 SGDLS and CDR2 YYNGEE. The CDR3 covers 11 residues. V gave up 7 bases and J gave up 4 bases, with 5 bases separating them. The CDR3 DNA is TGTGCCAGCGCCAGCACCGGGGAGCTGTTTTTT. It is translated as CASASTGELFF.

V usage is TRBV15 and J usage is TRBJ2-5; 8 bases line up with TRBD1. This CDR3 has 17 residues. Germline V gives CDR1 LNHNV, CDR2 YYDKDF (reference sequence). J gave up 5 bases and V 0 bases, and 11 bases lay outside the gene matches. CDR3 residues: CATSRDNRVRGQETQYF. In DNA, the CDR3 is TGTGCCACCAGCAGAGATAACCGCGTCAGGGGGCAGGAGACCCAGTACTTC.

The CDR3 bases are TGTGCCAGCGAGGTGGGCTCGTCGGGCACCATATATTTT. Encoded protein: CASEVGSSGTIYF. V and J are TRBV19 and TRBJ1-3; D is uncertain. This CDR3 is built from 13 residues. V lost 9 bases and J lost 9, with 18 bases in between. The germline V gene has CDR1 LNHDA and CDR2 SQIVND (reference sequence).

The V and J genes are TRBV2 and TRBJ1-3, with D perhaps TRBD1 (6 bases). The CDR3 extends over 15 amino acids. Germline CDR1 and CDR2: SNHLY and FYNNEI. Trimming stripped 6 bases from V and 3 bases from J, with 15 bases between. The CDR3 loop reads CASRIQGNGGNTIYF. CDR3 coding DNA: TGTGCCAGCAGAATACAGGGAAATGGTGGAAACACCATATATTTT.

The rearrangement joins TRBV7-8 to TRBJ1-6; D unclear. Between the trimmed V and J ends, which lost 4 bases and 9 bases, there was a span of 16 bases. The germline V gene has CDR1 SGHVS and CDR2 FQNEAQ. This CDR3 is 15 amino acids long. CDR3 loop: CASSWTGSSLSPLHF. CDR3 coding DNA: TGTGCCAGCAGCTGGACCGGGTCCTCTCTTTCACCCCTCCACTTT.

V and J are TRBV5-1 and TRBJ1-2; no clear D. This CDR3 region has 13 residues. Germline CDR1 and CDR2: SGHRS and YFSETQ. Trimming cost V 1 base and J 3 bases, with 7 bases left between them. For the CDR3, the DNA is TGCGCCAGCAGCTTGATCGGTGACTATGGCTACACCTTC. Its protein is CASSLIGDYGYTF.

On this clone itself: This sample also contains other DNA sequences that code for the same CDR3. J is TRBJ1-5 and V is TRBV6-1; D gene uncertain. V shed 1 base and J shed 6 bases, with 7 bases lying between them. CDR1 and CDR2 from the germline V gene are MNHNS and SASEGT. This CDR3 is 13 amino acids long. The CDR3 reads CASSEGNFQPQHF. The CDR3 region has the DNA TGTGCCAGCAGTGAAGGAAACTTTCAGCCCCAGCATTTT.

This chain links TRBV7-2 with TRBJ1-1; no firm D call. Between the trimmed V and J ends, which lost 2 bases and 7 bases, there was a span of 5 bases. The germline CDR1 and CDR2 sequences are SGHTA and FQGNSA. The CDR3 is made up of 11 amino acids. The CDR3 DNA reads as TGTGCCAGCAGCTTAAGTGGTGAAGCTTTCTTT. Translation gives CASSLSGEAFF. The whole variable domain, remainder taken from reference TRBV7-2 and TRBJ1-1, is GAGVSQSPSNKVTEKGKDVELRCDPISGHTALYWYRQSLGQGLEFLIYFQGNSAPDKSGLPSDRFSAERTGGSVSTLTIQRTQQEDSAVYLCASSLSGEAFFGQGTRLTVV.

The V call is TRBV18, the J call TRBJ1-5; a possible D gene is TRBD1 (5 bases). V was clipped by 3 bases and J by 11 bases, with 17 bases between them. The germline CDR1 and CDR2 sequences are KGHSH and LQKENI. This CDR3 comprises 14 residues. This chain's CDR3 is CASSPTVDFWAQHF. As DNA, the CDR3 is TGTGCCAGCTCACCGACAGTCGACTTCTGGGCCCAGCATTTT.

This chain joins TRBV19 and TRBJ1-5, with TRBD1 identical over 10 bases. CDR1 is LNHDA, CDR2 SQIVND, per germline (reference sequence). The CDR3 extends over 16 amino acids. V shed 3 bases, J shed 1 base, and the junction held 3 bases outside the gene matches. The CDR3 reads CASSIGTGASNQPQHF. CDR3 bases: TGTGCCAGTAGTATTGGGACAGGGGCCAGCAATCAGCCCCAGCATTTT.

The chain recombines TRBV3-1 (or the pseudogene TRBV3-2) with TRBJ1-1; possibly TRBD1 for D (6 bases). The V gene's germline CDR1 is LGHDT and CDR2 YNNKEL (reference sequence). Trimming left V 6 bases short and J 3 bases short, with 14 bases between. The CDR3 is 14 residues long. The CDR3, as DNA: TGTGCCAGCAGTCGCGGGACAAGAGACACTGAAGCTTTCTTT. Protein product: CASSRGTRDTEAFF.

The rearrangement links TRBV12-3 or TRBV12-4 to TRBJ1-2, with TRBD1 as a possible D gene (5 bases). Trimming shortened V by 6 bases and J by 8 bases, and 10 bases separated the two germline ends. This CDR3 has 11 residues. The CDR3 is CASRVGDGYTF. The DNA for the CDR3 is TGTGCCAGCAGGGTGGGGGACGGCTACACCTTC.

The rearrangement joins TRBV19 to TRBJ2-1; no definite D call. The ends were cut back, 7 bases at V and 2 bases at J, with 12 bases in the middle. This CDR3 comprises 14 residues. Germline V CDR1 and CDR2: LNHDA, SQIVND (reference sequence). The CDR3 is CASKPSSPYNEQFF. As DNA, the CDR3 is TGTGCCAGTAAGCCCAGCTCGCCCTACAATGAGCAGTTCTTC.